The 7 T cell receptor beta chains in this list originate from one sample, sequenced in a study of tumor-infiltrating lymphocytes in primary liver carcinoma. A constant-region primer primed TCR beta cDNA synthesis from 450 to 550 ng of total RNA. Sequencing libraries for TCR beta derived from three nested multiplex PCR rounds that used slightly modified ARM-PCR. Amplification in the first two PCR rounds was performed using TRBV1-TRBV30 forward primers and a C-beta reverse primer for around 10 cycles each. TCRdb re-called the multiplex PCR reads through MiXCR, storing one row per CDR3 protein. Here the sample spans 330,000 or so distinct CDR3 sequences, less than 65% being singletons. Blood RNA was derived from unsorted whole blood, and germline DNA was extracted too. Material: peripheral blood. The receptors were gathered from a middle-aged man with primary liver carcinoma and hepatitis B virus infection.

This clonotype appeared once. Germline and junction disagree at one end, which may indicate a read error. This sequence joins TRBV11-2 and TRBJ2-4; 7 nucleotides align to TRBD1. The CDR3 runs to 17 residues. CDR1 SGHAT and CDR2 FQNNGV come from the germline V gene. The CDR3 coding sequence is TGCGCCAGCAGCGATCGGACAGGCCCCCTAGCCAAAAACATTAAGTACTTC. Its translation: CASSDRTGPLAKNIKYF.

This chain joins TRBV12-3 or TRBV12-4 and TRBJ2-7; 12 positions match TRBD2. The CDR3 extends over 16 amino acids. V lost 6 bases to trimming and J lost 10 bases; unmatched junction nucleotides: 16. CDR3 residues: CASSPGWTSGIISQYF. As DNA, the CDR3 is TGTGCCAGCAGCCCGGGGTGGACTAGCGGGATTATTTCACAGTACTTC.

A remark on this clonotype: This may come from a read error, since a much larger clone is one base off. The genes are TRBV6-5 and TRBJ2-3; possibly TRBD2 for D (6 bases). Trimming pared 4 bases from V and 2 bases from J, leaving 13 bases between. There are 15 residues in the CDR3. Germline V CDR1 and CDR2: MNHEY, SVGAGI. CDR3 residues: CASSFAEGFTDTQYF. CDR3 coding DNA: TGTGCCAGCAGTTTCGCGGAGGGGTTCACAGATACGCAGTATTTT.

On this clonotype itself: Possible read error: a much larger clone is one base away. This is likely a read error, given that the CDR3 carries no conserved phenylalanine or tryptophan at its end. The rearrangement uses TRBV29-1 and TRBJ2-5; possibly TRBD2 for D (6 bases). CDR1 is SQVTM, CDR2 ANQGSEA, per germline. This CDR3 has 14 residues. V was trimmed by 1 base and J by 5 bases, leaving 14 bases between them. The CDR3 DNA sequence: TGCAGCGTTGAAGGCGGGACTTGGGGGGAGACCCAGTACCTC. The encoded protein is CSVEGGTWGETQYL.

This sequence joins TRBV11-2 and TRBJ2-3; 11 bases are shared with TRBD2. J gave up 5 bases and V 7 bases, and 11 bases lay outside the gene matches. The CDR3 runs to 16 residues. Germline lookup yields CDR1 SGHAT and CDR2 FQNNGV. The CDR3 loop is CASKLAGASFEDTQYF. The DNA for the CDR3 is TGTGCCAGCAAACTAGCGGGAGCATCTTTTGAAGATACGCAGTATTTT.

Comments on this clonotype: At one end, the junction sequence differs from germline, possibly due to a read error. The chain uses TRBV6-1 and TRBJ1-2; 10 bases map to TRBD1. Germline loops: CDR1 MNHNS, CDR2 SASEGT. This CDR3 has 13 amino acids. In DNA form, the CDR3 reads TGTGCCAGCAGAGAAGACAGGGGGCAGGGCTGCACCTTC. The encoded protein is CASREDRGQGCTF.

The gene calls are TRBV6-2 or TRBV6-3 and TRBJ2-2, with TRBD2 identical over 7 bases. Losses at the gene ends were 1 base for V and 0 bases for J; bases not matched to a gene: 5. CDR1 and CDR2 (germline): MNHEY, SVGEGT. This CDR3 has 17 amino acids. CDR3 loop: CASSYYWDYSNTGELFF. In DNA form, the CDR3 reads TGTGCCAGCAGTTACTACTGGGACTACTCGAACACCGGGGAGCTGTTTTTT.